This passage covers 20 T cell receptor beta chains from one sample sequenced in a study of blood T cell repertoires in COVID-19. TCRdb keeps only in-frame clones here, not all; method: immunoSEQ multiplex PCR. The sample includes approximately 500,000 clones, roughly nine tenths of them seen just once. The sequenced material came from peripheral blood. The receptor source for this set is a woman in her fifties or sixties with COVID-19, enrolled during active disease.

The chain combines TRBV19 with TRBJ1-6, with unresolved D. This CDR3 region has 17 residues. Germline CDR1 LNHDA, CDR2 SQIVND (reference sequence). Trimming cost V 6 bases and J 8 bases, with 23 bases left between them. The CDR3 nucleotides are TGTGCCAGTAGAGGGTTCGATGGTGCCCCCGGGGATTCACCCCTCCACTTT. This translates into CASRGFDGAPGDSPLHF.

Of note for this clone: The sample holds other DNA sequences that translate to the same CDR3. The chain couples TRBV5-1 to TRBJ1-4; perhaps TRBD1 as D (5 bases). The CDR3 runs 14 residues. The V end was cut by 1 base, the J end by 4 bases, with 8 bases between. The germline V gene has CDR1 SGHRS and CDR2 YFSETQ. CDR3 in amino acids: CASSLTGGNEKLFF. The CDR3 coding sequence is TGCGCCAGCAGCTTGACGGGGGGTAATGAAAAACTGTTTTTT.

The genes are TRBV7-2 and TRBJ1-1; TRBD1 matches at 10 bases. The germline V gene has CDR1 SGHTA and CDR2 FQGNSA. With V trimmed by 1 base and J by 5 bases, 4 bases remained unmatched. This CDR3 has 15 amino acids. CDR3: CASSLDGTGETEAFF. The DNA for the CDR3 is TGTGCCAGCAGCTTAGATGGGACAGGGGAAACTGAAGCTTTCTTT.

The chain has TRBV3-1 (or the pseudogene TRBV3-2) and TRBJ2-3, with TRBD1 matching 9 bases. The length of the CDR3 is 19 residues. Germline V lookup: CDR1 LGHDT, CDR2 YNNKEL (reference sequence). V shed 0 bases, J shed 0 bases, and the junction held 10 bases outside the gene matches. CDR3 residues: CASSQDNPPGQGSTDTQYF. The DNA of the CDR3 is TGTGCCAGCAGCCAAGATAATCCCCCGGGACAGGGTAGCACAGATACGCAGTATTTT.

The chain joins TRBV3-1 (or the pseudogene TRBV3-2) to TRBJ2-5; TRBD1 might be the D (6 bases). There are 15 residues in the CDR3. V shed 4 bases and J shed 2 bases, with 14 bases lying between them. Germline assignment: CDR1 LGHDT and CDR2 YNNKEL (reference sequence). Here the CDR3 DNA reads TGTGCCAGCAGCCTATTGGGACACCTACAAGAGACCCAGTACTTC. It specifies CASSLLGHLQETQYF.

The CDR3 reads CASSWQQGGTQYF. CDR3 in DNA: TGCGCCAGCAGCTGGCAGCAGGGAGGGACCCAGTACTTC. V and J are TRBV5-1 and TRBJ2-5, with D possibly TRBD2 on 6 matching bases. The CDR3 has 13 amino acids. Trimming cost V 3 bases and J 7 bases, with 13 bases left between them. CDR1 is SGHRS and CDR2 is YFSETQ in the germline V gene.

The chain uses TRBV25-1 and TRBJ2-1, with D possibly being TRBD1 (8 bases). CDR1 is MGHDK and CDR2 is SYGVNS in the germline V gene. This CDR3 spans 17 amino acids. The V end lost 4 bases, the J end lost 3 bases, and 19 bases lay between the germline ends. The CDR3 DNA sequence: TGTGCCAGCAGTGCAATTCCCAACAGGGGGGGCTACAATGAGCAGTTCTTC. It codes for CASSAIPNRGGYNEQFF.

The chain uses TRBV30 and TRBJ1-6; D is perhaps TRBD1 (5 bases). CDR1 and CDR2 from the germline V gene are GTSNPN and SVGIG (reference sequence). This CDR3 has 12 residues. Trimming removed 8 bases from V and 10 bases from J, with 15 bases in between. This CDR3 reads CAGGGGGSPLHF. Here the CDR3 DNA reads TGTGCCGGGGGAGGAGGTGGCTCACCCCTCCACTTT. The whole variable domain, remainder taken from reference TRBV30 and TRBJ1-6, is SQTIHQWPATLVQPVGSPLSLECTVEGTSNPNLYWYRQAAGRGLQLLFYSVGIGQISSEVPQNLSASRPQDRQFILSSKKLLLSDSGFYLCAGGGGGSPLHFGNGTRLTVT.

The V and J genes are TRBV30 and TRBJ2-7; D remains ambiguous. There are 11 residues in the CDR3. Germline V lookup: CDR1 GTSNPN, CDR2 SVGIG (reference sequence). The ends were cut back, 1 base at V and 7 bases at J, with 8 bases in the middle. CDR3 loop: CAWSGTGEQYF. The CDR3 DNA follows: TGTGCCTGGAGTGGTACGGGTGAGCAGTACTTC.

V usage is TRBV14 and J usage is TRBJ1-5; D remains ambiguous. The CDR3 has 14 residues. In germline, CDR1 is SGHDN, CDR2 FVKESK. Trimming removed 0 bases at V and 6 bases at J, with 9 bases between. The CDR3 DNA reads as TGTGCCAGCAGCCAAGATCCCTTTCTTCAGCCCCAGCATTTT. It is translated as CASSQDPFLQPQHF.

The chain has TRBV27 and TRBJ1-2; 7 nucleotides match TRBD1. This CDR3 has 13 amino acids. Germline trimming cut 5 bases from V and 8 bases from J; bases unmatched to any gene: 8. Germline CDR1 and CDR2: MNHEY and SMNVEV (reference sequence). The CDR3 here is CASSNPTGFGYTF. For the CDR3, the DNA is TGTGCCAGCAGTAACCCGACAGGGTTCGGCTACACCTTC.

The rearrangement joins TRBV30 to TRBJ1-2; unclear D gene. The V and J ends lost 0 bases and 8 bases respectively, with 13 bases between them. CDR1 is GTSNPN, CDR2 SVGIG, per germline (reference sequence). The CDR3 has 13 amino acids. In DNA, the CDR3 is TGTGCCTGGAGTGTACTGGCAGCAGGAGGCTACACCTTC. Translated, it gives CAWSVLAAGGYTF.

In this sample, this clone turned up once. The genes are TRBV7-9 and TRBJ1-4; possible D gene TRBD1, 5 bases. This CDR3 is 14 amino acids long. Trimming removed 8 bases from V and 5 bases from J, with 15 bases in between. Germline assignment: CDR1 SEHNR and CDR2 FQNEAQ (reference sequence). The CDR3: CASRSTTENEKLFF. DNA of the CDR3: TGTGCCAGCCGCAGCACGACAGAAAATGAAAAACTGTTTTTT.

V is TRBV11-2 and J is TRBJ1-2; D unclear. V was cut by 1 base and J by 8 bases, with 20 bases left in between. The CDR3 has 16 amino acids. The germline V gene encodes CDR1 SGHAT and CDR2 FQNNGV. CDR3 region: CASSLGISGRYRGYTF. CDR3 in DNA: TGTGCCAGCAGCTTAGGGATAAGCGGGCGGTACCGCGGCTACACCTTC. Based on the CDR3 plus reference TRBV11-2 and TRBJ1-2, the full variable domain is EAGVAQSPRYKIIEKRQSVAFWCNPISGHATLYWYQQILGQGPKLLIQFQNNGVVDDSQLPKDRFSAERLKGVDSTLKIQPAKLEDSAVYLCASSLGISGRYRGYTFGSGTRLTVV.

The chain carries TRBV2 and TRBJ1-1; 7 nucleotides agree with TRBD1. The CDR3 runs 18 residues. The V and J ends lost 2 bases and 3 bases, in that order; junction bases with no gene match: 15. Per the germline V gene, CDR1 is SNHLY and CDR2 is FYNNEI. CDR3 region: CASSESASGDRADTEAFF. CDR3 in DNA: TGTGCCAGCAGTGAATCGGCGTCCGGCGACAGGGCCGACACTGAAGCTTTCTTT.

With regard to this clone: Other DNA variants within this sample encode the same CDR3. The chain is built from TRBV3-1 (or the pseudogene TRBV3-2) and TRBJ2-2; D is unclear. CDR1 and CDR2 (germline): LGHDT, YNNKEL (reference sequence). Trimming stripped 1 base from V and 8 bases from J, with 8 bases between. This CDR3 contains 13 residues. The CDR3 bases are TGTGCCAGCAGCCAAGGAGGTCCGGGGGAGCTGTTTTTT. It yields the protein CASSQGGPGELFF.

The chain combines TRBV10-2 with TRBJ2-5; 10 bases line up with TRBD2. With V trimmed by 5 bases and J by 7 bases, 16 bases remained unmatched. The CDR3 runs 17 residues. Germline V gene lookup returns CDR1 WSHSY and CDR2 SAAADI. CDR3 DNA: TGCGCCAGCAGTTCTCAGTCAGGGCTAGCGGGGGACGGGACCCAGTACTTC. It translates to CASSSQSGLAGDGTQYF.

The V gene is TRBV27, the J gene TRBJ1-5, with 8 nucleotides matching TRBD1. CDR1 MNHEY and CDR2 SMNVEV come from the germline V gene (reference sequence). The CDR3 extends over 14 amino acids. V was pared by 4 bases and J by 4 bases, with 3 bases of the junction left unmatched. DNA of the CDR3: TGTGCCAGCAGTTCAGGGGGCGCGAATCAGCCCCAGCATTTT. As protein: CASSSGGANQPQHF.

In its sample, this clone was seen once. The chain couples TRBV7-2 to TRBJ2-3; 10 bases are shared with TRBD2. V was clipped by 5 bases and J by 4 bases; unmatched bases: 9. The CDR3 length is 16 residues. Germline V CDR1 and CDR2: SGHTA, FQGNSA. The CDR3 DNA reads TGTGCCAGCAGCGCTGGGGGTAGCGGGGGGTCAGATACGCAGTATTTT. This codes for CASSAGGSGGSDTQYF. The variable domain in full, with the rest retrieved from reference TRBV7-2 and TRBJ2-3, is GAGVSQSPSNKVTEKGKDVELRCDPISGHTALYWYRQSLGQGLEFLIYFQGNSAPDKSGLPSDRFSAERTGGSVSTLTIQRTQQEDSAVYLCASSAGGSGGSDTQYFGPGTRLTVL.

The rearrangement joins TRBV7-9 to TRBJ1-5, with TRBD1 identical over 7 bases. The CDR3 is 14 residues long. The germline V gene encodes CDR1 SEHNR and CDR2 FQNEAQ (reference sequence). Trimming at V came to 3 bases and at J to 5 bases, leaving 4 bases not matched to a gene. CDR3: CASSLGTAHQPQHF. Here the CDR3 DNA reads TGTGCCAGCAGCTTGGGGACAGCCCATCAGCCCCAGCATTTT.